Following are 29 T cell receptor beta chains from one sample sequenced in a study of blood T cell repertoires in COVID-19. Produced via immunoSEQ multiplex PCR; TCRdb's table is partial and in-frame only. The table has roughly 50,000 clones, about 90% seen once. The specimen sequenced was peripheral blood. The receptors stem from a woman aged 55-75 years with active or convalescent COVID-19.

CDR3 nucleotide sequence: TGTGCCAGCAGTGACAGGGGTTATGGCTACACCTTC. Encoded protein: CASSDRGYGYTF. The chain couples TRBV6-1 to TRBJ1-2; tentatively, D is TRBD1 (6 bases). The V and J ends lost 3 bases and 5 bases respectively, with 7 bases between them. Germline lookup yields CDR1 MNHNS and CDR2 SASEGT. There are 12 residues in the CDR3.

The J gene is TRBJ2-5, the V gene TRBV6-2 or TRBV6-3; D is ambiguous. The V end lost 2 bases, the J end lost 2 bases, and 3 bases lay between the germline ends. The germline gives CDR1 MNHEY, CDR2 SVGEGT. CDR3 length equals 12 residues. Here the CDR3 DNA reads TGTGCCAGCAGTTACGTACAAGAGACCCAGTACTTC. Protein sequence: CASSYVQETQYF.

The CDR3 nucleotides are TGTGCCAGCAGCTCGGACAGGGACTACGAGCAGTACTTC. Encoded protein: CASSSDRDYEQYF. The chain employs TRBV13 and TRBJ2-7; 8 nucleotides agree with TRBD1. Losses at the gene ends were 4 bases for V and 3 bases for J; bases not matched to a gene: 2. The length of the CDR3 is 13 residues. Per germline, CDR1 PRHDT and CDR2 FYEKMQ (reference sequence).

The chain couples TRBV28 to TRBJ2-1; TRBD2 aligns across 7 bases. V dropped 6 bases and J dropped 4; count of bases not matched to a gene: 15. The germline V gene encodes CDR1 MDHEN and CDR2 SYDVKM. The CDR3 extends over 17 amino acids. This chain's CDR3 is CASRLPTGDYTYNEQFF. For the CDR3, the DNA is TGTGCCAGCAGACTACCTACGGGGGACTATACTTACAATGAGCAGTTCTTC.

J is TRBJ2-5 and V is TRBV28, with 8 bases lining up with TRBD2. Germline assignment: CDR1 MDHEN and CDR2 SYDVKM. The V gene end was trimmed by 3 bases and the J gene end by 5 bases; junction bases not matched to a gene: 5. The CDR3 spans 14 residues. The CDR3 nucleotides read TGTGCCAGCAGTTTGACGGGGGGGCCTGAGACCCAGTACTTC. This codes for CASSLTGGPETQYF. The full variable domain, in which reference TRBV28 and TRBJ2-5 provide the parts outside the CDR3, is DVKVTQSSRYLVKRTGEKVFLECVQDMDHENMFWYRQDPGLGLRLIYFSYDVKMKEKGDIPEGYSVSREKKERFSLILESASTNQTSMYLCASSLTGGPETQYFGPGTRLLVL.

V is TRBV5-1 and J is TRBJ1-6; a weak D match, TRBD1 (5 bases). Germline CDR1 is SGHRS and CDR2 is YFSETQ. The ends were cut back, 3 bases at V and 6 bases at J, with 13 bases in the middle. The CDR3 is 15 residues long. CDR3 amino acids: CASSSARGTNSPLHF. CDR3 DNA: TGCGCCAGCAGCTCGGCCCGGGGGACTAATTCACCCCTCCACTTT.

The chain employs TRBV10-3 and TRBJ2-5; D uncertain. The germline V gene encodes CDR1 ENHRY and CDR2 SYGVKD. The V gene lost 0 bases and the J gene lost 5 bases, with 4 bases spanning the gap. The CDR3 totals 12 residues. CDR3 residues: CAISESAETQYF. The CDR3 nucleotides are TGTGCCATCAGTGAGTCCGCGGAGACCCAGTACTTC.

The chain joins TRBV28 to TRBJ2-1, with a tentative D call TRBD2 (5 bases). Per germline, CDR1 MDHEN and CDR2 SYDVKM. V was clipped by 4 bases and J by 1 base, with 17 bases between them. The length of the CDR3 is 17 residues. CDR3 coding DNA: TGTGCCAGCAGTTCTCTCCCGGGATATCCGTCCTACAATGAGCAGTTCTTC. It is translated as CASSSLPGYPSYNEQFF.

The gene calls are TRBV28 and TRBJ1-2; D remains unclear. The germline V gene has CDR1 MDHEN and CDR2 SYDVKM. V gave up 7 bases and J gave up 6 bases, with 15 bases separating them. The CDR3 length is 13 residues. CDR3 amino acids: CASTLEELHGYTF. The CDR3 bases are TGTGCCAGCACTCTAGAAGAGCTCCATGGCTACACCTTC.

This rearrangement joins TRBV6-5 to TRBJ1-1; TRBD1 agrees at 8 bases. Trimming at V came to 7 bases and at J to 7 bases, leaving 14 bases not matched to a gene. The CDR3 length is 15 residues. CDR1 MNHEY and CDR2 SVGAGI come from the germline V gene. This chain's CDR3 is CASTETGASRSEAFF. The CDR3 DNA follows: TGTGCCAGCACCGAGACAGGGGCAAGCCGGAGTGAAGCTTTCTTT.

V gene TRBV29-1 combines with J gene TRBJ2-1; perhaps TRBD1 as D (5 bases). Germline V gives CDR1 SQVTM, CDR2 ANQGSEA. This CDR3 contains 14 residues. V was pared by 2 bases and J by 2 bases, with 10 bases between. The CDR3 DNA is TGCAGCGTTGAATTACAGGTAGCCTACAATGAGCAGTTCTTC. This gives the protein CSVELQVAYNEQFF.

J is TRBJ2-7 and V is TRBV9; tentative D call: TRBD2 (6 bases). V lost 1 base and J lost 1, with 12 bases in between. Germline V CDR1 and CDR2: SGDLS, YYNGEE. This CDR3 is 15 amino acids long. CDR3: CASSVLAGPSYEQYF. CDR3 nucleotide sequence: TGTGCCAGCAGCGTACTGGCGGGACCTTCCTACGAGCAGTACTTC.

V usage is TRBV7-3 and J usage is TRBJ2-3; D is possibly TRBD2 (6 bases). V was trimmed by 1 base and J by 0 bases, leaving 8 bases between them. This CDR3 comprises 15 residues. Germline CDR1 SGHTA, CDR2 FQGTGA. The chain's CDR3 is CASSLIGGSTDTQYF. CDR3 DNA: TGTGCCAGCAGCTTAATCGGGGGAAGCACAGATACGCAGTATTTT.

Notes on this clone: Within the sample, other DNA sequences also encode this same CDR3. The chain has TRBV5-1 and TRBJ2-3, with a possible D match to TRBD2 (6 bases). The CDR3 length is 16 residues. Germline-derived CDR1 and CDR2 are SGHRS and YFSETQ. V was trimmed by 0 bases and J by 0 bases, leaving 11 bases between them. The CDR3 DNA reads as TGCGCCAGCAGCTTGGAGGCGGGACCTAGCACAGATACGCAGTATTTT. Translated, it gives CASSLEAGPSTDTQYF.

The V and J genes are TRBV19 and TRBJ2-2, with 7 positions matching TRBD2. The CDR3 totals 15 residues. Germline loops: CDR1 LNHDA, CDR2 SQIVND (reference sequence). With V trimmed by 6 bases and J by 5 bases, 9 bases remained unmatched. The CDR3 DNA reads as TGTGCCAGTAGGGTGGGAGGGGCCCATACCGGGGAGCTGTTTTTT. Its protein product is CASRVGGAHTGELFF.

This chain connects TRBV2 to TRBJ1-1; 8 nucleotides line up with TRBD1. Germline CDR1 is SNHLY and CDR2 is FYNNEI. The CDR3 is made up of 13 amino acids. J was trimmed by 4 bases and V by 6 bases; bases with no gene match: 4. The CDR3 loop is CASSDRGLTEAFF. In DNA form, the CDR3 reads TGTGCCAGCAGCGACAGGGGCCTCACTGAAGCTTTCTTT.

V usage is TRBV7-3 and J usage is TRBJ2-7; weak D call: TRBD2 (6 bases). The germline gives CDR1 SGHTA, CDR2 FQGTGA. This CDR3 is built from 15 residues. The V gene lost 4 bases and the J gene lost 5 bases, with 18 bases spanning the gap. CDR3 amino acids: CASSSGFAGPDEQYF. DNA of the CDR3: TGTGCCAGCAGCTCCGGGTTCGCGGGGCCGGACGAGCAGTACTTC.

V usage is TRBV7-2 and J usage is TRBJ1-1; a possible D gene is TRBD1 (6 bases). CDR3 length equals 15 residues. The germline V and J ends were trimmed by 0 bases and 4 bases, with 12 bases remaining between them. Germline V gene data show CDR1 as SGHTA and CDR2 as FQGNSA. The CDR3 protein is CASSLAPGAVTEAFF. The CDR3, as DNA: TGTGCCAGCAGCTTAGCTCCAGGGGCGGTCACTGAAGCTTTCTTT.

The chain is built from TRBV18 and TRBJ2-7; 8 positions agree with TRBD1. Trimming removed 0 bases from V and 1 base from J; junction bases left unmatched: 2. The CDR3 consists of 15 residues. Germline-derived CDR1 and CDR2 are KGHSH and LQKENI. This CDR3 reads CASSPPRQGSYEQYF. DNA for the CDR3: TGTGCCAGCTCACCACCTAGACAGGGGTCCTACGAGCAGTACTTC.

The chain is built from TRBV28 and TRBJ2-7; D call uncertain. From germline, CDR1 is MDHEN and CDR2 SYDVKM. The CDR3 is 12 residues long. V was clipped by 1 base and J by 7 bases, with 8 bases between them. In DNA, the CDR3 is TGTGCCAGCAGTTTATCTCAGTGGGAGCAGTACTTC. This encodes CASSLSQWEQYF. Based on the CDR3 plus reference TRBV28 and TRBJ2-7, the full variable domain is DVKVTQSSRYLVKRTGEKVFLECVQDMDHENMFWYRQDPGLGLRLIYFSYDVKMKEKGDIPEGYSVSREKKERFSLILESASTNQTSMYLCASSLSQWEQYFGPGTRLTVT.

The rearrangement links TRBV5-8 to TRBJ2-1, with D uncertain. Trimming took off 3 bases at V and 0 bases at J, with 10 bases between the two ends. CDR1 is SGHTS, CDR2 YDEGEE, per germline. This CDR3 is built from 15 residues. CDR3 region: CASSSHTSSYNEQFF. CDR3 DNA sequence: TGTGCCAGCAGCTCCCATACCAGCTCCTACAATGAGCAGTTCTTC.

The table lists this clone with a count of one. This CDR3 reads CASSQARREDPYEQYF. CDR3 nucleotides: TGCGCCAGCAGCCAAGCGCGGCGGGAGGATCCCTACGAGCAGTACTTC. This sequence joins TRBV4-3 and TRBJ2-7; 8 bases map to TRBD2. In germline, CDR1 is LGHNA, CDR2 YSLEER. There are 16 residues in the CDR3. The J segment lost 2 bases and the V segment lost 1 base, leaving 7 bases of the junction unmatched.

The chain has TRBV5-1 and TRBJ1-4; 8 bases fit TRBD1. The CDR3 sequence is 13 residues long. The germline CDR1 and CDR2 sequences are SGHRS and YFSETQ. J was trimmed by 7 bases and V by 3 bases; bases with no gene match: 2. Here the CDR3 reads CASSSGQVEKLFF. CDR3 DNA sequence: TGCGCCAGCAGCTCGGGACAGGTTGAAAAACTGTTTTTT.

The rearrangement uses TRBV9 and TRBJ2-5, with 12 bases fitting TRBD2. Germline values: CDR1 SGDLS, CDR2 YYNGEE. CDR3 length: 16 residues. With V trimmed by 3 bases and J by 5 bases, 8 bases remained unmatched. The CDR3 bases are TGTGCCAGCAGCGAGACTAGCGGGAGTGGGAGGGAGACCCAGTACTTC. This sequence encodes CASSETSGSGRETQYF.

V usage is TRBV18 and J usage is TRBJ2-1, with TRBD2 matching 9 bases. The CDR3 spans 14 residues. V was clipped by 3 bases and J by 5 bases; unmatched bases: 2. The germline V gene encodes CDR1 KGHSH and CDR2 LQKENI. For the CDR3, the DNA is TGTGCCAGCTCACCGCGACTAGCGGACAATGAGCAGTTCTTC. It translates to CASSPRLADNEQFF.

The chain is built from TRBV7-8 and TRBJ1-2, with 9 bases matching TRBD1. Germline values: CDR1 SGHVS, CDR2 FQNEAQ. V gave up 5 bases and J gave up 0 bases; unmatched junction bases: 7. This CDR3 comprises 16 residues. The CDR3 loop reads CASSPLGQGSNYGYTF. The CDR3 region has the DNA TGTGCCAGCAGCCCGCTGGGACAGGGATCTAACTATGGCTACACCTTC.

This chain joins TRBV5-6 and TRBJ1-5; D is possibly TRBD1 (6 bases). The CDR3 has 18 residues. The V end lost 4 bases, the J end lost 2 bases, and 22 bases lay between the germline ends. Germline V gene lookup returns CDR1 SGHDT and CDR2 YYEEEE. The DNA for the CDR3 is TGTGCCAGCAGCCCCGGGACGGGGGGCGGGAGCGGCAATCAGCCCCAGCATTTT. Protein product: CASSPGTGGGSGNQPQHF.

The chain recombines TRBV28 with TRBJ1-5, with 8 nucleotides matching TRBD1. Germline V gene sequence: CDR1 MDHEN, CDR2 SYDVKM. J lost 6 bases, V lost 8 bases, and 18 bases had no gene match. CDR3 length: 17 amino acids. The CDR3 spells CASRLTPDRGGGQPQHF. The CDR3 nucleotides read TGTGCCAGCCGCCTAACCCCAGACAGGGGAGGGGGTCAGCCCCAGCATTTT. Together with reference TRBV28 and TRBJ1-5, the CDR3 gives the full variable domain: DVKVTQSSRYLVKRTGEKVFLECVQDMDHENMFWYRQDPGLGLRLIYFSYDVKMKEKGDIPEGYSVSREKKERFSLILESASTNQTSMYLCASRLTPDRGGGQPQHFGDGTRLSIL.

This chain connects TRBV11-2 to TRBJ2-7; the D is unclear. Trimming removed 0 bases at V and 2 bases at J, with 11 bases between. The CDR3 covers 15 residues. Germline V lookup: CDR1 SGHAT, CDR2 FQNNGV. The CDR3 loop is CASSLDPANPYEQYF. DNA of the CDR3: TGTGCCAGCAGCTTAGATCCAGCGAACCCCTACGAGCAGTACTTC.